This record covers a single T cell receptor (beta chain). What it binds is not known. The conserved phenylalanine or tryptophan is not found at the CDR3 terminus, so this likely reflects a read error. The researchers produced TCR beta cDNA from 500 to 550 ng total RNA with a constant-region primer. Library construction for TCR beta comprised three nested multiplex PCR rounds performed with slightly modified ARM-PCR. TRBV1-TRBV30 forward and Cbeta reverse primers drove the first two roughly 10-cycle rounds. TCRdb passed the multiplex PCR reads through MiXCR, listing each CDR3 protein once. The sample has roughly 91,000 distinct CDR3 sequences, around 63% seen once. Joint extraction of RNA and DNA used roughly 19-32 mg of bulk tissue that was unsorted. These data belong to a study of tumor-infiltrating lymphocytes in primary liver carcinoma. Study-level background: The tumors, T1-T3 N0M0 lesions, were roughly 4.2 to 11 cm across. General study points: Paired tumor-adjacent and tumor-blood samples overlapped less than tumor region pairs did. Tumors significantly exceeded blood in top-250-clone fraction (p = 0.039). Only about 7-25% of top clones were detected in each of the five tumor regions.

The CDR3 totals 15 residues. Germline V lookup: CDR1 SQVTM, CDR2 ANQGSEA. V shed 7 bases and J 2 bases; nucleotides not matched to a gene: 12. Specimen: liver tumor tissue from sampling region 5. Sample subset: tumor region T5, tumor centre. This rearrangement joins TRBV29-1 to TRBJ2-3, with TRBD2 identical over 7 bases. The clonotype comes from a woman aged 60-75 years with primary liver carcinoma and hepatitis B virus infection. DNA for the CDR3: TGCAGCGCTAAGGGAGGGGCGGGACCCACAGATACGCAGTATTTG. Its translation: CSAKGGAGPTDTQYL.